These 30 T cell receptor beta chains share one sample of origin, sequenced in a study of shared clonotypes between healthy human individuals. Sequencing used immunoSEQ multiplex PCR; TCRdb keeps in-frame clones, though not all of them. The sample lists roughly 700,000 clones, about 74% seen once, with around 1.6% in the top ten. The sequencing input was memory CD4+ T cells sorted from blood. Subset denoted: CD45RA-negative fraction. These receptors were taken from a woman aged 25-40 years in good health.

Here the CDR3 DNA reads TGTGCCAGCAGCCAACTCGGTCCTAGCAATCAGCCCCAGCATTTT. Its protein product is CASSQLGPSNQPQHF. V usage is TRBV4-2 and J usage is TRBJ1-5; no definite D call. CDR1 and CDR2 from the germline V gene are LGHNA and YNFKEQ. There are 15 residues in the CDR3. V was clipped by 2 bases and J by 0 bases, with 8 bases between them.

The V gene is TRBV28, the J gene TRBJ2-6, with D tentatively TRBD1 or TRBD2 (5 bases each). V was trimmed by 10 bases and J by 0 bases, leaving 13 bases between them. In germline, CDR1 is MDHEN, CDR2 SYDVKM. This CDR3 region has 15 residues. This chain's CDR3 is CATRDGLSGANVLTF. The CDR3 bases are TGTGCCACCAGGGACGGGCTCTCTGGGGCCAACGTCCTGACTTTC.

CDR3 DNA: TGTGCCAGCAGTGAAGCCGGGCACAGGGGGAATCAGCCCCAGCATTTT. It codes for CASSEAGHRGNQPQHF. The gene calls are TRBV2 and TRBJ1-5; 8 bases line up with TRBD1. The CDR3 covers 16 residues. The V segment lost 0 bases and the J segment 4 bases; nucleotides outside the gene matches: 5. Germline V gene lookup returns CDR1 SNHLY and CDR2 FYNNEI.

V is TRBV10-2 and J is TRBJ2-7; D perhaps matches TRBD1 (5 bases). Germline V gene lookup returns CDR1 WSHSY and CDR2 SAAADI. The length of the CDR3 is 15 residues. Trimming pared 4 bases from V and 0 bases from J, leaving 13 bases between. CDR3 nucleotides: TGCGCCAGCAGTGTGGGGCTCCGGGTCTCCTACGAGCAGTACTTC. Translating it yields CASSVGLRVSYEQYF.

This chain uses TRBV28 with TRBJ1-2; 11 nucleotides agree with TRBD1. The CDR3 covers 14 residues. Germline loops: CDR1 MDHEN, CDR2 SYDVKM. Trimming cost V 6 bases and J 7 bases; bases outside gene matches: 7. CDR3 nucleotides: TGTGCCAGCAGATGGACAGGGGGCGCAGGTGGCTACACCTTC. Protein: CASRWTGGAGGYTF.

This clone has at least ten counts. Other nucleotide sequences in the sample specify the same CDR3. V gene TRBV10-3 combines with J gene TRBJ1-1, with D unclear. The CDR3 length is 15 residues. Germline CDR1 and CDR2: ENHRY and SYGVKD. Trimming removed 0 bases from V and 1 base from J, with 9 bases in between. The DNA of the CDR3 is TGTGCCATCAGTGAGTCGGGCGGTACGAACACTGAAGCTTTCTTT. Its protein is CAISESGGTNTEAFF.

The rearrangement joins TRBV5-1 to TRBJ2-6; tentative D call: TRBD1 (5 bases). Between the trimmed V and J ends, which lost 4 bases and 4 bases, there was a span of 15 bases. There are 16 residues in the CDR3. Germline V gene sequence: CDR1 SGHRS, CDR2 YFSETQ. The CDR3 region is CASSGEAGSGANVLTF. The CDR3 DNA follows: TGCGCCAGCAGCGGAGAGGCAGGGTCCGGGGCCAACGTCCTGACTTTC.

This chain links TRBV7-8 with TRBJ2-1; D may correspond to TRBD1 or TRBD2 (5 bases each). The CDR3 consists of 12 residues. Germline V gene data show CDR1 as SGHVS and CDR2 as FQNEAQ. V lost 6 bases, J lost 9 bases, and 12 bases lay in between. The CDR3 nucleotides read TGTGCCAGCAGAGGTAGGGGAGCTGAGCAGTTCTTC. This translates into CASRGRGAEQFF.

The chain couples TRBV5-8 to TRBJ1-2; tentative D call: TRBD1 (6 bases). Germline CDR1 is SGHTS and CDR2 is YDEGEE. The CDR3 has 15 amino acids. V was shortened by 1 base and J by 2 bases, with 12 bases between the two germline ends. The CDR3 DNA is TGTGCCAGCAGCTTGATCGGCAGGGGAAACTATGGCTACACCTTC. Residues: CASSLIGRGNYGYTF.

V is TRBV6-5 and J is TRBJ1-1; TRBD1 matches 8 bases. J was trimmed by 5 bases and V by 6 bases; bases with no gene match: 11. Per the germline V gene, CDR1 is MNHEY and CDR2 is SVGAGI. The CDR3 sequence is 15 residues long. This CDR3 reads CASSPLSGGGTEAFF. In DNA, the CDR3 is TGTGCCAGCAGCCCGCTCTCAGGGGGCGGGACTGAAGCTTTCTTT.

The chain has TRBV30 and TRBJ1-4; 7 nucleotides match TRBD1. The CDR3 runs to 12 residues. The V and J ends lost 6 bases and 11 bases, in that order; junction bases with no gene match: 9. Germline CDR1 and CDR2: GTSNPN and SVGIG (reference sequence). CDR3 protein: CACSKGAGKLFF. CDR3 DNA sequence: TGTGCCTGTTCAAAGGGGGCCGGGAAACTGTTTTTT.

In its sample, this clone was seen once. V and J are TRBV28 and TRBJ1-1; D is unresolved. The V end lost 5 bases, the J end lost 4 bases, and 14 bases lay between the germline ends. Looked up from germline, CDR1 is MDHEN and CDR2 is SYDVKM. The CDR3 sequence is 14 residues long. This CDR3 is CASSPTHGSTEAFF. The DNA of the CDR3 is TGTGCCAGCAGTCCCACACATGGCAGCACTGAAGCTTTCTTT.

CDR3 protein: CASSLRHADTQYF. The DNA of the CDR3 is TGTGCCAGCAGTTTAAGGCATGCAGATACGCAGTATTTT. The chain employs TRBV28 and TRBJ2-3; D remains unclear. The V end was cut by 2 bases, the J end by 4 bases, with 7 bases between. There are 13 residues in the CDR3. Looked up from germline, CDR1 is MDHEN and CDR2 is SYDVKM. Complete variable domain (other parts from reference TRBV28 and TRBJ2-3): DVKVTQSSRYLVKRTGEKVFLECVQDMDHENMFWYRQDPGLGLRLIYFSYDVKMKEKGDIPEGYSVSREKKERFSLILESASTNQTSMYLCASSLRHADTQYFGPGTRLTVL.

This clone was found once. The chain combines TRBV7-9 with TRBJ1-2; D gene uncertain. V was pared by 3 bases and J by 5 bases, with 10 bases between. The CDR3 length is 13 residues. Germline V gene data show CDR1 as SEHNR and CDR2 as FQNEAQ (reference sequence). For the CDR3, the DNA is TGTGCCAGCAGCTTGGATATTTTTTATGGCTACACCTTC. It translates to CASSLDIFYGYTF.

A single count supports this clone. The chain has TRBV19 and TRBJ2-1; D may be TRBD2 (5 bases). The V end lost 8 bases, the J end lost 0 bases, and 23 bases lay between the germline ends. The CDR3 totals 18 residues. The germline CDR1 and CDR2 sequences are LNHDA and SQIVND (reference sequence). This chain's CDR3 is CASQRLELAGGSYNEQFF. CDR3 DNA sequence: TGTGCCAGTCAAAGATTGGAGTTGGCGGGTGGCTCCTACAATGAGCAGTTCTTC. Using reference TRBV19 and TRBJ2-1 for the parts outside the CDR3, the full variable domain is DGGITQSPKYLFRKEGQNVTLSCEQNLNHDAMYWYRQDPGQGLRLIYYSQIVNDFQKGDIAEGYSVSREKKESFPLTVTSAQKNPTAFYLCASQRLELAGGSYNEQFFGPGTRLTVL.

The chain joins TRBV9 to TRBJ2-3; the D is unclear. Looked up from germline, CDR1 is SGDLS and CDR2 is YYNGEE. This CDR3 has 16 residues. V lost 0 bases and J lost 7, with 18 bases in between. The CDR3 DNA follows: TGTGCCAGCAGCGTAGTTTCTGGGCAGACCATGAATACGCAGTATTTT. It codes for CASSVVSGQTMNTQYF. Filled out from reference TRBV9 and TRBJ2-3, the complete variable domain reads DSGVTQTPKHLITATGQRVTLRCSPRSGDLSVYWYQQSLDQGLQFLIQYYNGEERAKGNILERFSAQQFPDLHSELNLSSLELGDSALYFCASSVVSGQTMNTQYFGPGTRLTVL.

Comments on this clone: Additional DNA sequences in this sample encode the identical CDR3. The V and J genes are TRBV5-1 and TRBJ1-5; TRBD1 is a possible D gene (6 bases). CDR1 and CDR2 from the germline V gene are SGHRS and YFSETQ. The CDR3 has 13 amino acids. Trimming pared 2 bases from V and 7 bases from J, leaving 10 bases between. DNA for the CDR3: TGCGCCAGCAGCTTCGAGAGGGGGCAGCCCCAGCATTTT. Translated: CASSFERGQPQHF.

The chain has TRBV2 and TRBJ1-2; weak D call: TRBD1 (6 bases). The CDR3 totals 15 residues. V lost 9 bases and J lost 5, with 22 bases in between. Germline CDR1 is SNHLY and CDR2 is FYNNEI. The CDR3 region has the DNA TGTGCCAGTTACCGGCAGACAGGTGCTCGGTATGGCTACACCTTC. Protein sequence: CASYRQTGARYGYTF.

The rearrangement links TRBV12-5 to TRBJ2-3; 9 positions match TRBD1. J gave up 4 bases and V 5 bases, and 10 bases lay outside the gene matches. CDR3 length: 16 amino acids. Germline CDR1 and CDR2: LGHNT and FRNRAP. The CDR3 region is CASGPHTGQGADTQYF. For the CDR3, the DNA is TGTGCTAGTGGTCCCCACACGGGACAGGGTGCAGATACGCAGTATTTT.

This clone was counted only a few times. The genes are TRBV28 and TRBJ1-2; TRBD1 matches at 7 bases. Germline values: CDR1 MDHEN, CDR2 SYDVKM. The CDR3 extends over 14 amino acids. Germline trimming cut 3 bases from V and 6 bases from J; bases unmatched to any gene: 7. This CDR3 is CASSLVQGGDGYTF. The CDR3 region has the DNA TGTGCCAGCAGTTTGGTCCAGGGGGGGGATGGCTACACCTTC.

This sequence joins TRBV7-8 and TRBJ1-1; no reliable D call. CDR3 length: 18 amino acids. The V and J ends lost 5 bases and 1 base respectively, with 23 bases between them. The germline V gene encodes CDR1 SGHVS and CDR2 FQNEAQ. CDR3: CASSRKAFSGHRNTEAFF. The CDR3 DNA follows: TGTGCCAGCAGCCGGAAGGCATTTTCAGGCCATCGGAACACTGAAGCTTTCTTT.

CDR3 sequence: CATVGERGYEQFF. CDR3 in DNA: TGTGCCACCGTAGGGGAACGAGGCTATGAGCAGTTCTTC. The rearrangement links TRBV6-6 to TRBJ2-1; D may be TRBD1 (5 bases). In germline, CDR1 is MNHNY, CDR2 SVGAGI (reference sequence). The CDR3 spans 13 residues. Trimming removed 10 bases at V and 8 bases at J, with 18 bases between.

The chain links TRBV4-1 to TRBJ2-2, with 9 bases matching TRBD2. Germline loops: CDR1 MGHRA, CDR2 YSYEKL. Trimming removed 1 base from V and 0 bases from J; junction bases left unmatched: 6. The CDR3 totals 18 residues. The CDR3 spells CASSQAPLAGTNTGELFF. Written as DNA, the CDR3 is TGCGCCAGCAGCCAAGCCCCTCTAGCGGGAACGAACACCGGGGAGCTGTTTTTT.

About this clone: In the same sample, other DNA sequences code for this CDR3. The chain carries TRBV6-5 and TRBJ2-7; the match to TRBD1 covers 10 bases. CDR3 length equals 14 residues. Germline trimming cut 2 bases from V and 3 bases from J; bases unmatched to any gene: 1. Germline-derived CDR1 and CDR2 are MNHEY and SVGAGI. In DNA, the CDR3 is TGTGCCAGCAGTTACCGGGACAGGGGCTACGAGCAGTACTTC. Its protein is CASSYRDRGYEQYF.

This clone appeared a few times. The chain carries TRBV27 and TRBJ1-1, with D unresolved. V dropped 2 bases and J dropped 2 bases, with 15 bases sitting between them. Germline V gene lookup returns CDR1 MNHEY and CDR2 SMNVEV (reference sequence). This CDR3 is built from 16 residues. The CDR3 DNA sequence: TGTGCCAGCAGTTTACAATCTAGGGCGGTAAACACTGAAGCTTTCTTT. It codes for CASSLQSRAVNTEAFF.

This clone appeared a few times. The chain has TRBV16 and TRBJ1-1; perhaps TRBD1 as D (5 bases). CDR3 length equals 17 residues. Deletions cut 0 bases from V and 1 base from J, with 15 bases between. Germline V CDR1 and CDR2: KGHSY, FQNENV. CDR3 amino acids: CASSQSKLRQGNTEAFF. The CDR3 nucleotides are TGTGCCAGCAGCCAATCGAAACTTAGGCAGGGGAACACTGAAGCTTTCTTT.

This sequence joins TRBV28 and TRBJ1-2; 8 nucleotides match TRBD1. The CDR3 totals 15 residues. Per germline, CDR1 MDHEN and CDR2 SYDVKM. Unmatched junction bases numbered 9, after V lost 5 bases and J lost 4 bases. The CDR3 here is CASSQAGGVVYGYTF. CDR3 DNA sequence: TGTGCCAGCAGTCAAGCAGGGGGCGTCGTCTATGGCTACACCTTC.

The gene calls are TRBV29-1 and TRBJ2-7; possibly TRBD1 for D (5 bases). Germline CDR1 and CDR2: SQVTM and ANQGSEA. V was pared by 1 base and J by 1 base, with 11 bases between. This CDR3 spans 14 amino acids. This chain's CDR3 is CSVEVGVGSYEQYF. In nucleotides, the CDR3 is TGCAGCGTTGAAGTAGGGGTGGGTTCCTACGAGCAGTACTTC.

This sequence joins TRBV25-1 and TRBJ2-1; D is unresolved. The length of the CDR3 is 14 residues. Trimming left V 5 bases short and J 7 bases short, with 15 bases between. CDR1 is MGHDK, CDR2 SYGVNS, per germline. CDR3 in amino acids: CASSHPKVLNEQFF. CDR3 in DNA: TGTGCCAGCAGTCATCCAAAGGTTTTAAATGAGCAGTTCTTC.

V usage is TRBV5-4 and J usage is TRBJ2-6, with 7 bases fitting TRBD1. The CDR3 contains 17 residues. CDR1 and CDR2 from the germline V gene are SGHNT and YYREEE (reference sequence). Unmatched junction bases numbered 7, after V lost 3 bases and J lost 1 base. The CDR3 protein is CASSSPGQYSGANVLTF. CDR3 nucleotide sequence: TGTGCCAGCAGCTCCCCGGGACAGTATTCTGGGGCCAACGTCCTGACTTTC.